This T cell receptor beta chain came from a study of T-cell reconstitution after alpha-beta-depleted transplantation in children. General observations from the study: A year had passed since transplant, and T-cell counts and diversity by then came mostly from newly produced T cells. Approximately two months post-transplant, alpha-beta T cells reportedly originated from several hundred expanded graft clones. Some patients owed their high day-60 TCRbeta diversity to surviving recipient T cells and thymic progenitors.

Unique molecular identifiers tagged the TCRbeta library. TCRdb itself ran the PCR reads through MiXCR, one entry per CDR3 protein. Of more than 300,000 distinct CDR3 sequences listed, roughly 15% are singletons. This clonotype was counted a single time. Its antigen remains unidentified. Germline CDR1 is DFQATT and CDR2 is SNEGSKA (reference sequence). The germline V and J ends were trimmed by 7 bases and 8 bases, with 18 bases remaining between them. The CDR3 spans 13 residues. The source is a male patient aged 2 to 9 who had a stem cell transplant for acute lymphoblastic leukemia, so the T cells may come from the graft donor. The chain combines TRBV20-1 with TRBJ2-1; D possibly matches TRBD1 or TRBD2 (5 bases each). The specimen was PBMCs, mostly from graft donor cells, collected 360 days after TCRalphabeta/CD19-depleted stem cell transplant. CDR3 in amino acids: CSELGILGDEQFF. For the CDR3, the DNA is TGCAGTGAATTGGGCATACTAGGGGATGAGCAGTTCTTC.